The present TCR beta chain was sequenced within a study of T cells in Graves' hyperthyroidism and ophthalmopathy. Looking at the study overall: Peripheral blood was obtained at initial diagnosis, preceding any treatment.

The V segment lost 2 bases and the J segment 3 bases; nucleotides outside the gene matches: 5. The length of the CDR3 is 15 residues. Germline assignment: CDR1 MNHNY and CDR2 SVGAGI (reference sequence). TCR beta CDR3 regions were amplified from RNA. A first-round RT-PCR of the TCR CDR3 used the HTBI primer set. TCRdb fed the multiplex PCR reads into MiXCR, producing one record per CDR3 protein. The sample shows about 700,000 distinct CDR3 sequences, around 15% of them seen only once. Findings of the study overall: Appearing also in blood were most of the thyroid clonotypes expanded above 0.001.

This clonotype showed up many times. Its specificity is not known. This sequence was found in a woman aged 18-30 years with Graves' hyperthyroidism. Sequencing input: blood. The chain links TRBV6-6 to TRBJ2-7; the match to TRBD2 covers 9 bases. The CDR3 DNA sequence: TGTGCCAGCAGTTACGTCGCGACTAGCGGCTACGAGCAGTACTTC. Amino acids: CASSYVATSGYEQYF.